A selection of T cell receptor beta chains follows, all from one sample in a study of blood T cell repertoires in COVID-19. Profiled with immunoSEQ multiplex PCR; TCRdb holds only in-frame clones, not every one. The data show tens of thousands of clones, roughly 88% seen once. The sample was peripheral blood. These receptors were taken from a woman between 50 and 59 years old with acute or convalescent COVID-19. The CDR3 runs from the conserved cysteine through the conserved F or W. Fields, in order: clone size, V gene, D gene, J gene, CDR3 protein, CDR3 DNA. A D gene is named only where the DNA matches it firmly. Size is stated for part of the rows, as once, few or many counts, or as a class when the clone is expanded.

>NA|TRBV15|NA|TRBJ2-3
CATSEAATLTQYF
TGTGCCACCTCGGAGGCAGCCACCCTAACCCAGTATTTT
>NA|TRBV10-1|TRBD1|TRBJ1-2
CASTYRTGGGYGYTF
TGCGCCAGCACCTACAGGACAGGGGGTGGCTATGGCTACACCTTC
>NA|TRBV11-2|NA|TRBJ2-1
CASRLQGSSYNEQFF
TGTGCCAGCAGACTGCAGGGGAGCTCCTACAATGAGCAGTTCTTC
>NA|TRBV7-2|NA|TRBJ1-1
CASSKKVQGWAFF
TGTGCCAGCAGCAAAAAGGTTCAGGGGTGGGCTTTCTTT
>NA|TRBV19|TRBD1|TRBJ2-7
CASSITFLGQGSGEQYF
TGTGCCAGTAGTATAACCTTTCTAGGACAGGGAAGTGGCGAGCAGTACTTC
>NA|TRBV7-9|NA|TRBJ1-1
CASSLGPGNTEAFF
TGTGCCAGCAGCTTAGGTCCGGGGAACACTGAAGCTTTCTTT
>NA|TRBV21-1|NA|TRBJ2-7
CASSIPRQGAYEQYF
TGTGCCAGCAGCATTCCCCGACAGGGGGCCTACGAGCAGTACTTC
>NA|TRBV6-2/TRBV6-3|TRBD2|TRBJ2-7
CASSLGLAGSEQYF
TGTGCCAGCAGTTTGGGACTAGCGGGGAGCGAGCAGTACTTC
>NA|TRBV7-8|NA|TRBJ2-7
CASSDRRVKYEQYF
TGTGCCAGCAGCGACCGCAGGGTTAAGTACGAGCAGTACTTC
>NA|TRBV9|TRBD2|TRBJ2-1
CASSPFSGGYNEQFF
TGTGCCAGCAGCCCGTTTAGCGGGGGCTACAATGAGCAGTTCTTC
>once|TRBV28|NA|TRBJ1-5
CASSLGGSGEPQHF
TGTGCCAGCAGTTTGGGGGGTTCGGGGGAGCCCCAGCATTTT
>NA|TRBV19|NA|TRBJ2-7
CASSIPGSYEQYF
TGTGCCAGTAGTATCCCAGGCTCCTACGAGCAGTACTTC